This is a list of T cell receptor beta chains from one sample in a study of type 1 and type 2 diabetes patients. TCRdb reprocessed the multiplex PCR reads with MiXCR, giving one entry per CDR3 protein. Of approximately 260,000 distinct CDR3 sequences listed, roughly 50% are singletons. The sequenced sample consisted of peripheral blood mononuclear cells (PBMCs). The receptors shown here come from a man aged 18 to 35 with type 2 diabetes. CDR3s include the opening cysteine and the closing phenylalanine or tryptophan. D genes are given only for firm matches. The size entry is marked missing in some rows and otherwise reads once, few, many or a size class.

CDR3 DNA: TGCGCCAGCGCCAGACTAGCGGATTACAATGAGCAGTTCTTC
CDR3 protein: CASARLADYNEQFF
V gene: TRBV5-1
J gene: TRBJ2-1
D gene: TRBD2
clone size: NA

CDR3 DNA: TGTGCCTGGAGTGTAGGAGGGGAAAAACTGTTTTTT
CDR3 protein: CAWSVGGEKLFF
V gene: TRBV30
J gene: TRBJ1-4
D gene: NA
clone size: many

CDR3 DNA: TGTGCCTGGGACCTGAGAGATACGCAGTATTTT
CDR3 protein: CAWDLRDTQYF
V gene: TRBV30
J gene: TRBJ2-3
D gene: NA
clone size: few

CDR3 DNA: TGCGCCAGCAGCCCATCCCGGGATAGGGTCAATTCACCCCTCCACTTT
CDR3 protein: CASSPSRDRVNSPLHF
V gene: TRBV5-1
J gene: TRBJ1-6
D gene: NA
clone size: NA

CDR3 DNA: TGTGCCAGCAGCTCGGTGGACTATGGCTACACCTTC
CDR3 protein: CASSSVDYGYTF
V gene: TRBV7-2
J gene: TRBJ1-2
D gene: NA
clone size: few

CDR3 DNA: TGTGCCAGCAGTTCCGTGACGGGAGGACGATACAATGAGCAGTTCTTC
CDR3 protein: CASSSVTGGRYNEQFF
V gene: TRBV6-5
J gene: TRBJ2-1
D gene: TRBD2
clone size: NA

CDR3 DNA: TGTGCCAGCAGTGAGAGGGTTAGGGGAGGAGGCACAGATACGCAGTATTTT
CDR3 protein: CASSERVRGGGTDTQYF
V gene: TRBV2
J gene: TRBJ2-3
D gene: NA
clone size: NA

CDR3 DNA: TGTGCCAGTAGTATCAGATTCGGCAGGGGATACGAGCAGTACTTC
CDR3 protein: CASSIRFGRGYEQYF
V gene: TRBV19
J gene: TRBJ2-7
D gene: NA
clone size: NA

CDR3 DNA: TGTGCCAGCAGCTGGGGGAGCGGGCCCTACGAGCAGTACTTC
CDR3 protein: CASSWGSGPYEQYF
V gene: TRBV7-3
J gene: TRBJ2-7
D gene: NA
clone size: few

CDR3 DNA: TGTGCGACATCTCCAACAGGGCGCATAACCGGGGCCAACGTCCTGACTTTC
CDR3 protein: CATSPTGRITGANVLTF
V gene: TRBV19
J gene: TRBJ2-6
D gene: NA
clone size: NA

CDR3 DNA: TGCGCCGGTCGCCGTTTGCCCATAGCCAAAAACATTCAGTACTTC
CDR3 protein: CAGRRLPIAKNIQYF
V gene: TRBV10-1
J gene: TRBJ2-4
D gene: NA
clone size: NA

CDR3 DNA: TGCAGCGTTAAGGGACCGCGAGCGGGGCGGGCGTTATCGGTCGAGACCCAGTACTTC
CDR3 protein: CSVKGPRAGRALSVETQYF
V gene: TRBV29-1
J gene: TRBJ2-5
D gene: TRBD2
clone size: NA

CDR3 DNA: TGTGCCAGCGGGAACAATAATGAAAAACTGTTTTTT
CDR3 protein: CASGNNNEKLFF
V gene: TRBV28
J gene: TRBJ1-4
D gene: NA
clone size: NA

CDR3 DNA: TGTGCCAGCAGTTCCGGGACTAGCGGGAGTAATGAGCAGTTCTTC
CDR3 protein: CASSSGTSGSNEQFF
V gene: TRBV27
J gene: TRBJ2-1
D gene: TRBD2
clone size: few

CDR3 DNA: TGTGCCAGTGGCCAAAATGATTATAGCGAGCAGTTCTTC
CDR3 protein: CASGQNDYSEQFF
V gene: TRBV25-1
J gene: TRBJ2-1
D gene: NA
clone size: NA

CDR3 DNA: TGCGCCAGCAGCTCAGAGGTCCTCGGCGGTGGCTACACCTTC
CDR3 protein: CASSSEVLGGGYTF
V gene: TRBV4-1
J gene: TRBJ1-2
D gene: NA
clone size: NA

CDR3 DNA: TGTGCCAGCAGCGTAGGATTCAACTATGGCTACACCTTC
CDR3 protein: CASSVGFNYGYTF
V gene: TRBV19
J gene: TRBJ1-2
D gene: NA
clone size: NA

CDR3 DNA: TGTGCCAGCAGCCCCGGACTAGCGGGGCCCTACGAGCAGTACTTC
CDR3 protein: CASSPGLAGPYEQYF
V gene: TRBV11-1
J gene: TRBJ2-7
D gene: TRBD2
clone size: NA

CDR3 DNA: TGTGCCAGCAGCAACAGGAATTATGGCTACACCTTC
CDR3 protein: CASSNRNYGYTF
V gene: TRBV12-3/TRBV12-4
J gene: TRBJ1-2
D gene: NA
clone size: NA

CDR3 DNA: TGTGCCAGCAGCGAGGGACAGGGGACCCAAGAGACCCAGTACTTC
CDR3 protein: CASSEGQGTQETQYF
V gene: TRBV7-8
J gene: TRBJ2-5
D gene: TRBD1
clone size: few

CDR3 DNA: TGCGCCAGCAGGGAGACTCAGGGAGATACGCAGTATTTT
CDR3 protein: CASRETQGDTQYF
V gene: TRBV4-1
J gene: TRBJ2-3
D gene: NA
clone size: NA

CDR3 DNA: TGCAGTGCTAGCCAGGGGACGGGCAATCAGCCCCAGCATTTT
CDR3 protein: CSASQGTGNQPQHF
V gene: TRBV20-1
J gene: TRBJ1-5
D gene: NA
clone size: once

CDR3 DNA: TGTGCCAGTAGTATGGGGGCAGGCCGCAATCAGCCCCAGCATTTT
CDR3 protein: CASSMGAGRNQPQHF
V gene: TRBV19
J gene: TRBJ1-5
D gene: NA
clone size: few

CDR3 DNA: TGCAGAGTTGACAGCGCGAACTATGGCTACACCTTC
CDR3 protein: CRVDSANYGYTF
V gene: TRBV20-1
J gene: TRBJ1-2
D gene: NA
clone size: NA

CDR3 DNA: TGTGCCAGCAGCTTAGGTCCAGCGGGAGGACTCTACGAGCAGTACTTC
CDR3 protein: CASSLGPAGGLYEQYF
V gene: TRBV7-2
J gene: TRBJ2-7
D gene: TRBD2
clone size: NA

CDR3 DNA: TGCGCCAGCAGGGACAGTGACTATGGCTACACCTTC
CDR3 protein: CASRDSDYGYTF
V gene: TRBV10-2
J gene: TRBJ1-2
D gene: NA
clone size: NA

CDR3 DNA: TGTGCCAGCAGTGAATGGCAGACCACCGGGGAGCTGTTTTTT
CDR3 protein: CASSEWQTTGELFF
V gene: TRBV6-5
J gene: TRBJ2-2
D gene: NA
clone size: NA

CDR3 DNA: TGTGCCAGCGGCTCGAATAATTCACCCCTCCACTTT
CDR3 protein: CASGSNNSPLHF
V gene: TRBV7-3
J gene: TRBJ1-6
D gene: NA
clone size: once

CDR3 DNA: TGTGCCAGCAGCGGACAGGGGTACCAAGAGACCCAGTACTTC
CDR3 protein: CASSGQGYQETQYF
V gene: TRBV7-8
J gene: TRBJ2-5
D gene: TRBD1
clone size: NA

CDR3 DNA: TGTGCCAGCAGTTTGGCCGGGACTAGCGGCGGTTACGAGCAGTACTTC
CDR3 protein: CASSLAGTSGGYEQYF
V gene: TRBV6-6
J gene: TRBJ2-7
D gene: TRBD2
clone size: few

CDR3 DNA: TGTGCCAGCAGTGAATGGAGGAGGGGCTTTGGGACCCAGTACTTC
CDR3 protein: CASSEWRRGFGTQYF
V gene: TRBV7-8
J gene: TRBJ2-5
D gene: NA
clone size: NA

CDR3 DNA: TGTGCCAGCAGCCCAGGGACGGGGTTACTGGGCGCCCTCCACTTT
CDR3 protein: CASSPGTGLLGALHF
V gene: TRBV5-8
J gene: TRBJ1-6
D gene: NA
clone size: NA

CDR3 DNA: TGCAGTGCTCCCGGACTTCTCGGGTCAGCGAACACTGAAGCTTTCTTT
CDR3 protein: CSAPGLLGSANTEAFF
V gene: TRBV20-1
J gene: TRBJ1-1
D gene: NA
clone size: NA

CDR3 DNA: TGTGCCAGCAGCTTGGATAGATCTAGCGGGGGGGCCAGGGAGACCCAGTACTTC
CDR3 protein: CASSLDRSSGGARETQYF
V gene: TRBV7-9
J gene: TRBJ2-5
D gene: TRBD2
clone size: few

CDR3 DNA: TGCAGTGCTAGAGGGACATGGAATTCACCCCTCCACTTT
CDR3 protein: CSARGTWNSPLHF
V gene: TRBV20-1
J gene: TRBJ1-6
D gene: NA
clone size: NA

CDR3 DNA: TGTGCCAGCAGCTTAGCCATCGCAGGGGAACAAGAGACCCAGTACTTC
CDR3 protein: CASSLAIAGEQETQYF
V gene: TRBV7-2
J gene: TRBJ2-5
D gene: NA
clone size: NA

CDR3 DNA: TGTGCCAGCAGTTACGTGGGGCCTGGGGCCAACGTCCTGACTTTC
CDR3 protein: CASSYVGPGANVLTF
V gene: TRBV6-2/TRBV6-3
J gene: TRBJ2-6
D gene: NA
clone size: NA

CDR3 DNA: TGCAGTGCTGGAACTACTAGATACCAAGAGACCCAGTACTTC
CDR3 protein: CSAGTTRYQETQYF
V gene: TRBV20-1
J gene: TRBJ2-5
D gene: NA
clone size: NA

CDR3 DNA: TGTGCCACCAGCAGAGATCTTTATCAGCCCCAGCATTTT
CDR3 protein: CATSRDLYQPQHF
V gene: TRBV15
J gene: TRBJ1-5
D gene: NA
clone size: few

CDR3 DNA: TGTGCCAGTAGTATAGGGAGGGGAGGTGGGAATGAGCAGTTCTTC
CDR3 protein: CASSIGRGGGNEQFF
V gene: TRBV19
J gene: TRBJ2-1
D gene: NA
clone size: few

CDR3 DNA: TGTGCCATCAGTGAGAGCGGGAGAGCTCAAGAGACCCAGTACTTC
CDR3 protein: CAISESGRAQETQYF
V gene: TRBV10-3
J gene: TRBJ2-5
D gene: TRBD2
clone size: many

CDR3 DNA: TGTGCCAGCAGTTACTCGAAGGGTGGCAGAAAAGGCTACACCTTC
CDR3 protein: CASSYSKGGRKGYTF
V gene: TRBV6-5
J gene: TRBJ1-2
D gene: NA
clone size: NA

CDR3 DNA: TGTGCCAGCAGTGAAGGGAAACAAGAGACCCAGTACTTC
CDR3 protein: CASSEGKQETQYF
V gene: TRBV2
J gene: TRBJ2-5
D gene: NA
clone size: NA

CDR3 DNA: TGTGCCAGTAGTATCCCGACAGGGCTGAACACTGAAGCTTTCTTT
CDR3 protein: CASSIPTGLNTEAFF
V gene: TRBV19
J gene: TRBJ1-1
D gene: TRBD1
clone size: NA

CDR3 DNA: TGTGCCAGCAGCTTATGGGAGAGCTCCTACGAGCAGTACTTC
CDR3 protein: CASSLWESSYEQYF
V gene: TRBV7-2
J gene: TRBJ2-7
D gene: NA
clone size: many

CDR3 DNA: TGTGCCAGCAGCCCCTTCGGCCTTTTAAACACGCAGTATTTT
CDR3 protein: CASSPFGLLNTQYF
V gene: TRBV28
J gene: TRBJ2-3
D gene: NA
clone size: NA

CDR3 DNA: TGCGCCAGCAGCCAAGTAATCCCAGGCGATTATACGCAGTATTTT
CDR3 protein: CASSQVIPGDYTQYF
V gene: TRBV4-3
J gene: TRBJ2-3
D gene: NA
clone size: NA

CDR3 DNA: TGTGCCAGCTGTCAAGAGGGTAATGAAAAACTGTTTTTT
CDR3 protein: CASCQEGNEKLFF
V gene: TRBV27
J gene: TRBJ1-4
D gene: NA
clone size: NA

CDR3 DNA: TGTGCCAGCAGCCGGGACAGGATTTACGAGCAGTACTTC
CDR3 protein: CASSRDRIYEQYF
V gene: TRBV6-6
J gene: TRBJ2-7
D gene: TRBD1
clone size: few

CDR3 DNA: TGTGCCATCAGTGATGTGGGGGACTATGGCTACACCTTC
CDR3 protein: CAISDVGDYGYTF
V gene: TRBV10-3
J gene: TRBJ1-2
D gene: NA
clone size: many

CDR3 DNA: TGTGCCAGCAGGCAGGGGAGCTCCTATAATTCACCCCTCCACTTT
CDR3 protein: CASRQGSSYNSPLHF
V gene: TRBV28
J gene: TRBJ1-6
D gene: NA
clone size: NA

CDR3 DNA: TGCGCCAGCAGCTTGCAGGACGGCATGAACACTGAAGCTTTCTTT
CDR3 protein: CASSLQDGMNTEAFF
V gene: TRBV5-1
J gene: TRBJ1-1
D gene: NA
clone size: NA

CDR3 DNA: TGTGCCAGCAGCTTAGCGCTAGGGGCGAATCAGCCCCAGCATTTT
CDR3 protein: CASSLALGANQPQHF
V gene: TRBV7-3
J gene: TRBJ1-5
D gene: NA
clone size: NA

CDR3 DNA: TGTGCCAGCAGTGACGGAGCGAGGGAGCAGTTCTTC
CDR3 protein: CASSDGAREQFF
V gene: TRBV6-4
J gene: TRBJ2-1
D gene: NA
clone size: NA

CDR3 DNA: TGTGCCAGCAGTTTTTTCGCAGGGGCCTACGAGCAGTACTTC
CDR3 protein: CASSFFAGAYEQYF
V gene: TRBV27
J gene: TRBJ2-7
D gene: NA
clone size: few